This entry concerns a single T cell receptor beta chain. Only a few counts were recorded for this clonotype. Its antigen has not been determined. The record has no base qualities; no much larger clone is one base away. This record belongs to a study of blood T cells in healthy people across ages (dated by TCRdb to the mid-2010s). Context from the whole study: In model experiments, roughly one uniquely barcoded TCR beta cDNA molecule per two T cells was captured by template switching. To track age-related changes in TCR beta repertoire diversity, the study relied on deep sequencing normalized with unique cDNA molecular identifiers. The donors were divided into four age groups: young (average approximately 17 years), middle-aged (about 39), aged (approximately 62) and long-lived (roughly 86). To avoid experimental bias, donors of different ages were randomly spread across the sequencing lanes. The study analyzed two additional independent replicas of 1 million unique cDNA reads from the same blood draw for two donors, one aged 18 to 30 and one aged 80 or older.

Libraries were prepared through 5' RACE. Sequenced using an Illumina HiSeq 2500. The second PCR ran for roughly 6 to 11 cycles and used a J-beta primer mix along with a sample-barcoded 5' primer. A template-switch 5' adaptor carrying 12 random nucleotides introduced a unique molecular identifier onto each TCR beta cDNA molecule. At least 3 million CDR3-containing paired-end reads were obtained from each sample. First-strand cDNA was synthesized from all RNA with the Mint cDNA synthesis kit, primed by a TRBC-specific oligonucleotide. Following uracil-DNA glycosylase treatment, a first 18-cycle PCR with universal primers M1SS and BC2_uni_R was performed on all cDNA. Concerning the study's data processing: For normalization, 1 million high-quality reads, each with a distinct molecular identifier, were randomly selected from each sample. Instead of being binned into consensus sequences, reads that shared molecular identifiers were thrown out. MiTCR, set to a Q25 quality threshold and the strictest error-elimination algorithm, was used for CDR3 identification, clonotype clustering and error correction. Lower-bound total TCR beta diversity was estimated with a nonparametric unseen species model using Euler transformation. Starting from the raw public reads, TCRdb applied fastp trimming at Q25, assembled clones with MiXCR and retained in-frame beta chains. Rows with a matching CDR3 protein are joined into one entry that keeps the most common DNA and genes. Clone size and V and J calls follow TCRdb, not the original study. Here the sample has 1.5 million to 2 million distinct CDR3 sequences; 40% to 55% occur a single time. Clones ranked in the top ten supply 2% to 2.5% of the sample.

Systemically healthy Caucasian individuals from Russia, over 30 in total and aged about 6 to 90 years, were included as donors. Approximately 9.7 milliliters of peripheral blood were drawn from each donor into EDTA-treated Vacutainer tubes. PBMCs were isolated by Ficoll-Paque density-gradient centrifugation, with at least 6 million obtained per sample. Total RNA was extracted from PBMCs with Trizol reagent, with at least 5.5 micrograms obtained per sample. Naive CD45RAhigh/CD27high T cell percentages were measured by flow cytometry on a PBMC aliquot from every donor. The CDR3 numbers 15 residues from cysteine through phenylalanine. CDR3 DNA is the only sequence kept; it has 45 bases, read in frame from the first base. What the study reported, not specific to this receptor: The percentage of naive T cells measured by flow cytometry correlated strongly with observed TCR beta diversity. Estimates of total diversity from one million sequenced T cells were regarded as lower bounds and underestimates. Because donor CMV infection status was unknown, age-related changes in expanded clonotypes were potentially confounded. Compared with the aged group, the long-lived group had more naive CD4+ T cells, fewer expanded clones and increased TCR diversity, a pattern suggesting age selection. Observed TCR beta diversity per million T cells fell roughly linearly with age, and a significant reduction was already apparent by age approximately 40. Conclusive comparison of naive and antigen-experienced compartments was prevented by the profiling of bulk unsorted PBMCs.

The sample consisted of blood. The sequence was collected from a middle-aged woman in good health. The rearranged chain carries TRBV21-1 and TRBJ2-3; the DNA was not compared with TRBD1, the D call given in the table. TRBV21-1 corresponds to a pseudogene. Here the CDR3 is given as CASSKERGGTDTQYF. At the DNA level, the sequence is TGTGCCAGCAGCAAAGAGCGGGGGGGCACAGATACGCAGTATTTT.